This passage covers 20 T cell receptor beta chains from one sample sequenced in a study of early T cells in non-severe SARS-CoV-2 infection. TCRdb called the 5' RACE reads again in MiXCR, with one record for every CDR3 protein. Of some 60,000 distinct CDR3 sequences listed, about 7.7% are singletons. The sample consisted of whole blood. The receptors stem from an adult who was a healthcare worker with PCR-confirmed SARS-CoV-2 infection or an uninfected control (not recorded which).

This clonotype was picked up many times. The rearrangement joins TRBV19 to TRBJ1-1; possible D gene TRBD1, 6 bases. V gave up 5 bases and J gave up 0 bases, with 10 bases separating them. The CDR3 runs to 14 residues. Per the germline V gene, CDR1 is LNHDA and CDR2 is SQIVND (reference sequence). The CDR3 nucleotides read TGTGCCAGTAGTGCAGGGGATATGAACACTGAAGCTTTCTTT. Translating gives CASSAGDMNTEAFF.

This clonotype was recorded a few times. The chain has TRBV20-1 and TRBJ2-7; D is undetermined. The CDR3 is made up of 13 amino acids. The germline CDR1 and CDR2 sequences are DFQATT and SNEGSKA (reference sequence). V lost 0 bases, J lost 2 bases, and 8 bases lay in between. CDR3 loop: CSARDTPPYEQYF. CDR3 coding DNA: TGCAGTGCTAGAGATACCCCTCCCTACGAGCAGTACTTC.

Only a few counts were recorded for this clonotype. This sequence joins TRBV4-1 and TRBJ2-1; no definite D call. CDR3 length: 12 amino acids. V shed 4 bases and J shed 8 bases, with 9 bases lying between them. Germline loops: CDR1 MGHRA, CDR2 YSYEKL. CDR3 sequence reads: CASSPSWDEQFF. The CDR3 DNA sequence: TGCGCCAGCAGCCCAAGCTGGGATGAGCAGTTCTTC.

This clonotype showed up many times. The gene calls are TRBV7-3 and TRBJ2-3; D possibly corresponds to TRBD2 (6 bases). V was pared by 5 bases and J by 4 bases, with 16 bases between. This CDR3 region has 15 residues. Germline CDR1 is SGHTA and CDR2 is FQGTGA. As DNA, the CDR3 is TGTGCCAGCAGCGTCCGCGGTGGAGGGGCAGATACGCAGTATTTT. This encodes CASSVRGGGADTQYF. The full variable domain, its missing parts supplied by reference TRBV7-3 and TRBJ2-3, is GAGVSQTPSNKVTEKGKYVELRCDPISGHTALYWYRQSLGQGPEFLIYFQGTGAADDSGLPNDRFFAVRPEGSVSTLKIQRTERGDSAVYLCASSVRGGGADTQYFGPGTRLTVL.

This clonotype was counted ten times or more. The rearrangement links TRBV29-1 to TRBJ1-5; possible D gene TRBD1, 6 bases. Deletions cut 7 bases from V and 0 bases from J, with 10 bases between. Germline V gene data show CDR1 as SQVTM and CDR2 as ANQGSEA. This CDR3 has 13 residues. The CDR3 nucleotides are TGCAGCGCACGACAGGATAGCAATCAGCCCCAGCATTTT. Its translation: CSARQDSNQPQHF.

This clonotype has ten or more counts. This chain joins TRBV24-1 and TRBJ2-1; D might be TRBD1 or TRBD2, each matching 5 bases. The V end was cut by 2 bases, the J end by 10 bases, with 11 bases between. The CDR3 has 13 residues. The V gene's germline CDR1 is KGHDR and CDR2 SFDVKD. Written as DNA, the CDR3 is TGTGCCACCAGTGATTGGGACCCCAGGGAGCAGTTCTTC. It codes for CATSDWDPREQFF.

The J gene is TRBJ2-4, the V gene TRBV20-1; D remains unclear. Trimming removed 5 bases at V and 0 bases at J, with 14 bases between. The CDR3 runs 15 residues. Germline CDR1 reads DFQATT; CDR2 reads SNEGSKA (reference sequence). The CDR3: CSAAREALAKNIQYF. CDR3 in DNA: TGCAGTGCTGCGCGAGAGGCGTTAGCCAAAAACATTCAGTACTTC.

The rearrangement uses TRBV20-1 and TRBJ2-1, with 13 bases that match TRBD2. Germline lookup yields CDR1 DFQATT and CDR2 SNEGSKA (reference sequence). V lost 6 bases to trimming and J lost 0 bases; unmatched junction nucleotides: 8. The CDR3 is 17 residues long. CDR3 residues: CSAAGTSGTYSYNEQFF. The CDR3 DNA reads TGCAGTGCGGCCGGGACTAGCGGGACTTACTCCTACAATGAGCAGTTCTTC.

This clonotype was detected a few times. The chain couples TRBV7-8 to TRBJ1-6, with 10 bases lining up with TRBD1. This CDR3 spans 17 amino acids. V dropped 4 bases and J dropped 5; count of bases not matched to a gene: 8. Germline V gene sequence: CDR1 SGHVS, CDR2 FQNEAQ. The CDR3 protein is CASSSPGTGAHNSPLHF. The CDR3 DNA sequence: TGTGCCAGCAGCTCCCCCGGGACAGGGGCACATAATTCACCCCTCCACTTT.

This chain connects TRBV27 to TRBJ1-5; perhaps TRBD1 as D (5 bases). Germline assignment: CDR1 MNHEY and CDR2 SMNVEV (reference sequence). This CDR3 contains 16 residues. V was pared by 6 bases and J by 1 base, with 16 bases between. The chain's CDR3 is CASSSNLGLSNQPQHF. The CDR3 nucleotides read TGTGCCAGCAGCTCAAATTTGGGGCTAAGCAATCAGCCCCAGCATTTT.

This clonotype was picked up many times. This chain connects TRBV28 to TRBJ2-5; D call uncertain. CDR3 length equals 13 residues. CDR1 and CDR2 from the germline V gene are MDHEN and SYDVKM. Trimming removed 4 bases from V and 1 base from J, with 7 bases in between. The CDR3 loop reads CASSSPAQETQYF. Here the CDR3 DNA reads TGTGCCAGCAGTTCCCCGGCCCAAGAGACCCAGTACTTC.

The chain joins TRBV15 to TRBJ2-3, with TRBD2 as a possible D gene (6 bases). The CDR3 totals 17 residues. Trimming pared 0 bases from V and 2 bases from J, leaving 15 bases between. Germline V lookup: CDR1 LNHNV, CDR2 YYDKDF (reference sequence). As DNA, the CDR3 is TGTGCCACCAGCAGAGATTACGGGCGGGGTAACACAGATACGCAGTATTTT. This sequence encodes CATSRDYGRGNTDTQYF.

This clonotype has just a few counts. The chain employs TRBV28 and TRBJ2-7; D unresolved. V dropped 10 bases and J dropped 2 bases, with 9 bases sitting between them. The CDR3 spans 11 residues. Germline V gene lookup returns CDR1 MDHEN and CDR2 SYDVKM. The CDR3 spells CATSAPYEQYF. Here the CDR3 DNA reads TGTGCCACCTCTGCACCCTACGAGCAGTACTTC.

This clonotype has only a few counts. This chain uses TRBV18 with TRBJ2-7, with 8 bases that match TRBD2. The CDR3 is made up of 15 amino acids. With 3 bases clipped from V and 2 bases from J, the junction kept 6 bases outside the gene matches. Germline CDR1 is KGHSH and CDR2 is LQKENI. In DNA, the CDR3 is TGTGCCAGCTCACCGGCACTAGCGGAGACCTACGAGCAGTACTTC. Protein product: CASSPALAETYEQYF. Full variable domain (rest looked up from reference TRBV18 and TRBJ2-7): NAGVMQNPRHLVRRRGQEARLRCSPMKGHSHVYWYRQLPEEGLKFMVYLQKENIIDESGMPKERFSAEFPKEGPSILRIQQVVRGDSAAYFCASSPALAETYEQYFGPGTRLTVT.

This clonotype has a count of ten or more. This chain connects TRBV3-1 to TRBJ2-7; 10 positions agree with TRBD2. In germline, CDR1 is LGHDT, CDR2 YNNKEL (reference sequence). J lost 4 bases, V lost 4 bases, and 7 bases had no gene match. The CDR3 has 15 amino acids. In nucleotides, the CDR3 is TGTGCCAGCAGCCCTGCGGCTAGCGGGAGTTACGAGCAGTACTTC. Protein: CASSPAASGSYEQYF.

This clonotype was observed a handful of times. This chain joins TRBV28 and TRBJ2-3; no clear D gene. The ends were cut back, 3 bases at V and 11 bases at J, with 12 bases in the middle. The CDR3 has 12 amino acids. CDR1 MDHEN and CDR2 SYDVKM come from the germline V gene. CDR3 in DNA: TGTGCCAGCAGTTTGGTCCCGGATGGGCAGTATTTT. Translation: CASSLVPDGQYF.

J is TRBJ2-3 and V is TRBV5-1, with 7 nucleotides matching TRBD2. This CDR3 has 16 amino acids. The V and J ends lost 1 base and 5 bases, in that order; junction bases with no gene match: 10. Per germline, CDR1 SGHRS and CDR2 YFSETQ. Here the CDR3 reads CASSLRGGRGLDTQYF. Written as DNA, the CDR3 is TGCGCCAGCAGCTTGAGAGGCGGGAGAGGATTAGATACGCAGTATTTT.

This clonotype was seen only a few times. The chain has TRBV6-6 and TRBJ2-3, with 13 bases lining up with TRBD2. The CDR3 has 16 amino acids. V shed 5 bases and J 4 bases; nucleotides not matched to a gene: 6. From germline, CDR1 is MNHNY and CDR2 SVGAGI (reference sequence). The CDR3 DNA reads as TGTGCCAGCAGTACCCGGACTAGCGGGAGAGCAGATACGCAGTATTTT. It translates to CASSTRTSGRADTQYF.

The chain recombines TRBV3-1 with TRBJ1-1, with 9 bases fitting TRBD1. Germline values: CDR1 LGHDT, CDR2 YNNKEL (reference sequence). The CDR3 is 15 amino acids. The V gene end was trimmed by 2 bases and the J gene end by 2 bases; junction bases not matched to a gene: 3. CDR3: CASSQSDRGNTEAFF. The CDR3 region has the DNA TGTGCCAGCAGCCAATCGGACAGGGGTAACACTGAAGCTTTCTTT.

The CDR3 DNA is TGTGCCAGCGGAAACAGGGGGAAATCTGACGAGCAGTACTTC. It translates to CASGNRGKSDEQYF. The chain employs TRBV28 and TRBJ2-7; 8 positions match TRBD1. Germline lookup yields CDR1 MDHEN and CDR2 SYDVKM. Trimming cost V 8 bases and J 5 bases; bases outside gene matches: 11. The CDR3 length is 14 residues.